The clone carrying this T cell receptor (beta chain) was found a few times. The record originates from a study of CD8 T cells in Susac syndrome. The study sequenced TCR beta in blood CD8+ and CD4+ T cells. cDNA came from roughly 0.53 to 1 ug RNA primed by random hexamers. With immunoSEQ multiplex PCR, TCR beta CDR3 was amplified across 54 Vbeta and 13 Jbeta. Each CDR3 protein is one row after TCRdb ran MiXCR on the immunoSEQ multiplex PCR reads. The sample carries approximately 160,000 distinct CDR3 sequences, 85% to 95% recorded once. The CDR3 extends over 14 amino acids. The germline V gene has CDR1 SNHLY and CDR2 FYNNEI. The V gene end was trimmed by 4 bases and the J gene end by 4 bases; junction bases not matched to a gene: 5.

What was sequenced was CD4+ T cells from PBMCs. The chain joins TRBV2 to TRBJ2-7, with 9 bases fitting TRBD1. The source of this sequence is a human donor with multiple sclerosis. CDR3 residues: CASSVETGGYEQYF. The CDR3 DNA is TGTGCCAGCAGTGTTGAGACAGGGGGATACGAGCAGTACTTC.